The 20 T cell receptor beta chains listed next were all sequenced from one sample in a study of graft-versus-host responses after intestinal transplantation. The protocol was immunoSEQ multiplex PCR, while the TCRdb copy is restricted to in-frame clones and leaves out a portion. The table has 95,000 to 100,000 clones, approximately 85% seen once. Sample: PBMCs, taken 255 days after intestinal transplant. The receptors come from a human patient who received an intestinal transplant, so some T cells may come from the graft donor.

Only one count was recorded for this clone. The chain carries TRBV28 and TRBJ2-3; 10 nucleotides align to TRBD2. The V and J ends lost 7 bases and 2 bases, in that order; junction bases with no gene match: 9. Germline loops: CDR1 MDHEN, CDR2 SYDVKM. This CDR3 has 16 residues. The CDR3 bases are TGTGCCAGCACCCCCTCTAGCGGGAGCTTCACAGATACGCAGTATTTT. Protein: CASTPSSGSFTDTQYF.

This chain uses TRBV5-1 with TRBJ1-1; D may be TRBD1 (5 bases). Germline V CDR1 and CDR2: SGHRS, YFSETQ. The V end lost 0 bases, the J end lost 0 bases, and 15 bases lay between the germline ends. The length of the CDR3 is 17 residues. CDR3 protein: CASSLVPGGTMNTEAFF. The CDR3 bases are TGCGCCAGCAGCTTGGTCCCTGGAGGGACCATGAACACTGAAGCTTTCTTT.

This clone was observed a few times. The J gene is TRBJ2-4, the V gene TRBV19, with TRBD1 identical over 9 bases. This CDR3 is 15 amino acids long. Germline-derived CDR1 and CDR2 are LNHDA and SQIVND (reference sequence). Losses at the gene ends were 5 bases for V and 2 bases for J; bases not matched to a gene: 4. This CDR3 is CASSVQGASKNIQYF. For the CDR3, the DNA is TGTGCCAGTAGTGTACAGGGGGCGTCCAAAAACATTCAGTACTTC.

For the CDR3, the DNA is TGTGCCAGCAGCCCTGACAGTACCCACACAGATACGCAGTATTTT. This codes for CASSPDSTHTDTQYF. The J gene is TRBJ2-3, the V gene TRBV7-3; D might be TRBD1 (5 bases). The CDR3 has 15 residues. The V gene's germline CDR1 is SGHTA and CDR2 FQGTGA. V was pared by 5 bases and J by 2 bases, with 14 bases between.

CDR3 protein: CASSQDRTGTLDTEAFF. The CDR3, as DNA: TGCGCCAGCAGCCAAGATAGGACAGGGACCCTCGACACTGAAGCTTTCTTT. The J gene is TRBJ1-1, the V gene TRBV4-1; the match to TRBD1 covers 8 bases. V shed 0 bases, J shed 3 bases, and the junction held 9 bases outside the gene matches. Germline values: CDR1 MGHRA, CDR2 YSYEKL. The CDR3 sequence is 17 residues long.

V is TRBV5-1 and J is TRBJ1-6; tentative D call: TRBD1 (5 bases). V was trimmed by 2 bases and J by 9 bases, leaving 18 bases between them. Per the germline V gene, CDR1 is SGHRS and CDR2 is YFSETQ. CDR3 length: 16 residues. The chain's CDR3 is CASSFFQGGETSPLHF. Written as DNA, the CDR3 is TGCGCCAGCAGCTTTTTTCAGGGAGGGGAGACTTCACCCCTCCACTTT.

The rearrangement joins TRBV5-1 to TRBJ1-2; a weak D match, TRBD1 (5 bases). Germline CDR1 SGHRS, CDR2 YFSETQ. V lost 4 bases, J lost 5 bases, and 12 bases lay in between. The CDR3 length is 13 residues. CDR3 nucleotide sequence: TGCGCCAGCAGCCGGTCGAAGGGGTATGGCTACACCTTC. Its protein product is CASSRSKGYGYTF. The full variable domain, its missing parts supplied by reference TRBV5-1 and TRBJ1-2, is KAGVTQTPRYLIKTRGQQVTLSCSPISGHRSVSWYQQTPGQGLQFLFEYFSETQRNKGNFPGRFSGRQFSNSRSEMNVSTLELGDSALYLCASSRSKGYGYTFGSGTRLTVV.

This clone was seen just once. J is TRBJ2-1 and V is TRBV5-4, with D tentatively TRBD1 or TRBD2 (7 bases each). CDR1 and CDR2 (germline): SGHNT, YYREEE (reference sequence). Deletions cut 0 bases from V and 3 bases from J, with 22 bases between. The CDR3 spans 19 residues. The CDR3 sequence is CASSLGQGEVAGDYNEQFF. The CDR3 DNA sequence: TGTGCCAGCAGCTTGGGACAGGGAGAAGTCGCGGGGGACTACAATGAGCAGTTCTTC.

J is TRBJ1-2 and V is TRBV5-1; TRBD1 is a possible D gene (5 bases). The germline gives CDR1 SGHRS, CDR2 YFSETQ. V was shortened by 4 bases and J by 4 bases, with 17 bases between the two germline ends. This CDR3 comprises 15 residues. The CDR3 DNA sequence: TGCGCCAGCAGCCCGTCGGACAACTTACCCTATGGCTACACCTTC. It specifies CASSPSDNLPYGYTF.

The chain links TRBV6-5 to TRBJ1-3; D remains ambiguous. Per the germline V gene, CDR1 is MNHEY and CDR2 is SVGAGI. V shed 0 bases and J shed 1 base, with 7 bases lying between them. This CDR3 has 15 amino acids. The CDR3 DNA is TGTGCCAGCAGTTACTCAACGGGTTCTGGAAACACCATATATTTT. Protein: CASSYSTGSGNTIYF.

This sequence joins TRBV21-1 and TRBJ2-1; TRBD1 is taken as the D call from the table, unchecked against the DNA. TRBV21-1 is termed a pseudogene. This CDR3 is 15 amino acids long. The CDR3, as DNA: TGTCGTAAGGACGTAACAGGGAAGAGGAACAATGAGCAGTTCTTC. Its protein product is CRKDVTGKRNNEQFF.

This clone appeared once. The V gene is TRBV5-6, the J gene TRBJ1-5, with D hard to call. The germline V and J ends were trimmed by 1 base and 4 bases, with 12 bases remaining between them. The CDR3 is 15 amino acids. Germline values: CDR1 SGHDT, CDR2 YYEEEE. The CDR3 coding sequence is TGTGCCAGCAGCTTGAGTCGTTTAGGGAATCAGCCCCAGCATTTT. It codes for CASSLSRLGNQPQHF.

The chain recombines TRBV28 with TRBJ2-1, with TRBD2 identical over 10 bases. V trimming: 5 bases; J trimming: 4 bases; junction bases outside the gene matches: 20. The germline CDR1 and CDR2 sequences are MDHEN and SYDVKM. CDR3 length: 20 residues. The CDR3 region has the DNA TGTGCCAGCAGTCGCCTAGCGGGGGCGAGCTCCACCGAAAGATACAATGAGCAGTTCTTC. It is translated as CASSRLAGASSTERYNEQFF.

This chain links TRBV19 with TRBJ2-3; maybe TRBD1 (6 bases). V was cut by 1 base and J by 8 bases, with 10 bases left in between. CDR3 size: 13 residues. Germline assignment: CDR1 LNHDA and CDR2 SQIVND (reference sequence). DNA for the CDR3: TGTGCCAGTAGTATAGGGACAGCAGGTACGCAGTATTTT. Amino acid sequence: CASSIGTAGTQYF.

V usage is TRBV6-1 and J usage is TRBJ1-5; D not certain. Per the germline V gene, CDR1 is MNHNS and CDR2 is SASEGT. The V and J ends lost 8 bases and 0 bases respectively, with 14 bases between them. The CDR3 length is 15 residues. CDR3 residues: CASLGNPYSNQPQHF. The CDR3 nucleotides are TGTGCCAGCCTCGGGAACCCATATAGCAATCAGCCCCAGCATTTT.

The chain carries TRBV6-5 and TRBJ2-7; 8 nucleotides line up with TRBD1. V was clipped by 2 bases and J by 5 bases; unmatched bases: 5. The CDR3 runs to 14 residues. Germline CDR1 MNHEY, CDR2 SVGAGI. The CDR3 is CASSYARGLDEQYF. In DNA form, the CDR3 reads TGTGCCAGCAGTTACGCCAGGGGGCTTGACGAGCAGTACTTC.

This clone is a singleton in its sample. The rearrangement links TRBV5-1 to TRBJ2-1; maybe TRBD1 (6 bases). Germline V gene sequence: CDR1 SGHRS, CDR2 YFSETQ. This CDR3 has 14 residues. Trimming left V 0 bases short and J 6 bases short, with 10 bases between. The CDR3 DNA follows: TGCGCCAGCAGCTTGGTGGTGGGGGCCAATGAGCAGTTCTTC. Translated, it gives CASSLVVGANEQFF.

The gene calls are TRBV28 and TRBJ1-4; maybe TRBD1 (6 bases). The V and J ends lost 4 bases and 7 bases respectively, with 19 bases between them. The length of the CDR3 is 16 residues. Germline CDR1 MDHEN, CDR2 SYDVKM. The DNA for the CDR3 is TGTGCCAGCAGTTCGCCTTGGGGGGCCCAGGTTGAAAAACTGTTTTTT. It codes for CASSSPWGAQVEKLFF.

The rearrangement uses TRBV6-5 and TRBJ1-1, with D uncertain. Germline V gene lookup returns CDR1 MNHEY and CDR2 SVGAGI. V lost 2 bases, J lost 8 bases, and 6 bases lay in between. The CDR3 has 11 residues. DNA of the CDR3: TGTGCCAGCAGTTACCCTCCCGAAGCTTTCTTT. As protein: CASSYPPEAFF.

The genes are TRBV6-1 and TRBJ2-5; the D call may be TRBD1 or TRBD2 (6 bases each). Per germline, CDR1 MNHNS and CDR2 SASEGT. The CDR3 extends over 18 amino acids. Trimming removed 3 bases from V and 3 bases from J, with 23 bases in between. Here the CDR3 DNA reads TGTGCCAGCAGTGATAAATTGGTAGTCGGGGGCTTGAAAGAGACCCAGTACTTC. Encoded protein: CASSDKLVVGGLKETQYF.